The next 9 T cell receptor beta chains were all read from a single sample in a study of regulatory T cells in long-lasting Graves disease. Stated time point: newly diagnosed GD, antithyroid drugs for less than 3 months. Extracted PBMC RNA gave rise to the TCR library. Arm-PCR of CDR3 regions and iRepertoire HTBI primers were used to build TCR beta libraries. One entry per CDR3 protein, called by TCRdb with MiXCR from the multiplex PCR reads. The sample has under 300,000 distinct CDR3 sequences, around 20% seen once. This material consisted of peripheral blood mononuclear cells (PBMCs), taken at new diagnosis, from a patient treated with antithyroid drugs. The receptors originated from a female donor with Graves disease.

J is TRBJ1-4 and V is TRBV4-2, with D unresolved. This CDR3 is 15 amino acids long. Germline lookup yields CDR1 LGHNA and CDR2 YNFKEQ. V gave up 1 base and J gave up 5 bases, with 11 bases separating them. This chain's CDR3 is CASSQGDGRNEKLFF. CDR3 DNA: TGTGCCAGCAGCCAAGGAGACGGCCGGAATGAAAAACTGTTTTTT.

This clonotype has ten or more counts. The gene calls are TRBV20-1 and TRBJ2-1, with D unclear. Germline V lookup: CDR1 DFQATT, CDR2 SNEGSKA (reference sequence). The CDR3 covers 14 residues. The ends were cut back, 4 bases at V and 5 bases at J, with 15 bases in the middle. CDR3 loop: CSATGRGVDNEQFF. The CDR3 nucleotides read TGCAGTGCTACCGGTCGTGGCGTAGACAATGAGCAGTTCTTC.

There are many counts of this clonotype. The chain links TRBV7-2 to TRBJ1-4; a weak D match, TRBD1 (5 bases). The CDR3 is made up of 15 amino acids. The V gene lost 6 bases and the J gene lost 4 bases, with 15 bases spanning the gap. The V gene's germline CDR1 is SGHTA and CDR2 FQGNSA. CDR3 nucleotides: TGTGCCAGCAGACCCCAGGGAGTCAGTAATGAAAAACTGTTTTTT. Residues: CASRPQGVSNEKLFF.

This clonotype was seen at least ten times. The chain carries TRBV28 and TRBJ1-5; unclear D gene. This CDR3 contains 12 residues. Trimming stripped 8 bases from V and 3 bases from J, with 8 bases between. CDR1 and CDR2 from the germline V gene are MDHEN and SYDVKM. CDR3 sequence reads: CASQFTNQPQHF. The CDR3 DNA reads as TGTGCCAGCCAGTTTACCAATCAGCCCCAGCATTTT.

This clonotype has only a few counts. The rearrangement uses TRBV4-2 and TRBJ1-1; 8 bases are a match to TRBD1. The junction had 7 bases not matched to a gene; V was cut back by 4 bases and J by 6 bases. Germline values: CDR1 LGHNA, CDR2 YNFKEQ. CDR3 size: 14 residues. The CDR3 bases are TGTGCCAGCAGCCCCAGGGGGCGAAACGCTGAAGCTTTCTTT. It translates to CASSPRGRNAEAFF.

This clonotype appeared a few times. This chain uses TRBV3-1 with TRBJ1-4; D ambiguous. This CDR3 is built from 19 residues. Germline V gives CDR1 LGHDT, CDR2 YNNKEL (reference sequence). V lost 3 bases and J lost 2, with 22 bases in between. The CDR3 sequence is CASSHLEARKMSTNEKLFF. Written as DNA, the CDR3 is TGTGCCAGCAGCCACTTAGAGGCAAGGAAGATGTCGACTAATGAAAAACTGTTTTTT.

Details on this clonotype: Given a much more abundant clone one base away, this may be a read error. The CDR3 loop reads CASRRDRAVYGYAF. The CDR3 region has the DNA TGTGCCAGCAGAAGAGACAGGGCAGTTTATGGCTACGCCTTC. The chain recombines TRBV6-2 or TRBV6-3 with TRBJ1-2, with TRBD1 matching 7 bases. Germline CDR1 MNHEY, CDR2 SVGEGT. This CDR3 spans 14 amino acids.

The table lists this clonotype with a few counts. The J gene is TRBJ1-4, the V gene TRBV5-1; D call uncertain. V was shortened by 4 bases and J by 5 bases, with 9 bases between the two germline ends. From germline, CDR1 is SGHRS and CDR2 YFSETQ. The CDR3 extends over 13 amino acids. The CDR3 sequence is CASSNGPNEKLFF. CDR3 nucleotides: TGCGCCAGCAGCAACGGACCAAATGAAAAACTGTTTTTT.

This clonotype was counted many times. The V and J genes are TRBV6-2 or TRBV6-3 and TRBJ2-7; D is perhaps TRBD2 (5 bases). CDR1 MNHEY and CDR2 SVGEGT come from the germline V gene. The CDR3 contains 14 residues. V lost 4 bases and J 0 bases, leaving 10 bases between the germline ends. The DNA for the CDR3 is TGTGCCAGCAGTTGGACGGGATACTCCTACGAGCAGTACTTC. Translated, it gives CASSWTGYSYEQYF.